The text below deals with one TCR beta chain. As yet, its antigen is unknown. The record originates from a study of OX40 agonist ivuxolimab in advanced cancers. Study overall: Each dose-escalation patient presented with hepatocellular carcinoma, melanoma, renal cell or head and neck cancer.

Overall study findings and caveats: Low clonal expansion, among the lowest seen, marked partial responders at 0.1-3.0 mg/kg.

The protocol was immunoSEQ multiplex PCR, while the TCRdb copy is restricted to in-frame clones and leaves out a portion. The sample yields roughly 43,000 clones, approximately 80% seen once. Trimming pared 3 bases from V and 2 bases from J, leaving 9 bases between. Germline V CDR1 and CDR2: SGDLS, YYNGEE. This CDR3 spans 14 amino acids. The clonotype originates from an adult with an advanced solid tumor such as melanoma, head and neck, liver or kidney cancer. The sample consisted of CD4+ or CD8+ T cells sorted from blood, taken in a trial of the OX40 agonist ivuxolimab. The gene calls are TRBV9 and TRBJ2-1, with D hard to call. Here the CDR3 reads CASSGDGPYNEQFF. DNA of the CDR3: TGTGCCAGCAGCGGCGACGGACCCTACAATGAGCAGTTCTTC.